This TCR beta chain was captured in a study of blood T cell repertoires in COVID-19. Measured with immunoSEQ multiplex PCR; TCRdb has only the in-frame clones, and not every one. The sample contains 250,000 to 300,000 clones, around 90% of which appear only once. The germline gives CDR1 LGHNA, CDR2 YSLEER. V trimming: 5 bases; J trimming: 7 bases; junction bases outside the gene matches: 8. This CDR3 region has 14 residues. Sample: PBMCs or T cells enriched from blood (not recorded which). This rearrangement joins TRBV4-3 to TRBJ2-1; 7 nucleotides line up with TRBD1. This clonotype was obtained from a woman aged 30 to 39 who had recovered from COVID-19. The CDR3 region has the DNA TGCGCCAGCAGCAAGAGACAGGGTATGAATGAGCAGTTCTTC. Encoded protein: CASSKRQGMNEQFF.